The source of this T cell receptor beta chain is a study of T cells in Graves' hyperthyroidism and ophthalmopathy. Germline CDR1 DFQATT, CDR2 SNEGSKA (reference sequence). CDR3 length equals 15 residues. The J segment lost 5 bases and the V segment lost 5 bases, leaving 12 bases of the junction unmatched. From RNA transcripts, TCR beta CDR3 regions were amplified. HTBI primers were used for first-round RT-PCR of the TCR CDR3. TCRdb recomputed calls from the multiplex PCR reads with MiXCR, one row per CDR3 protein. Altogether 490,000 or so distinct CDR3 sequences are present, 20% being singletons, with the ten largest covering 40% to 50%. Comment on this clonotype: No antigen is known for it.

Whole-study findings and limits: Most thyroid clonotypes expanded above 0.001 appeared in blood too.

The origin of this receptor is a man aged 35 to 55 with Graves' ophthalmopathy. Sequences were obtained from blood. The V gene is TRBV20-1, the J gene TRBJ2-7, with 10 bases fitting TRBD1. The CDR3 spells CSASTTGQGRNEQYF. The CDR3 nucleotides read TGCAGTGCTTCAACAACGGGACAGGGGAGAAACGAGCAGTACTTC.